This T cell receptor (beta chain) stems from a study of response to subunit inactivated influenza vaccine. Study findings and constraints: The authors put forward the suggestion that each seasonal influenza vaccination may bring in only a limited number of new T cells.

This CDR3 region has 14 residues. Germline V gives CDR1 SEHNR, CDR2 FQNEAQ (reference sequence). V was shortened by 7 bases and J by 1 base, with 13 bases between the two germline ends. TCRdb used MiXCR to reprocess the RT-PCR reads, holding one entry per CDR3 protein. The repertoire holds more than 500,000 distinct CDR3 sequences, with around 11% as singletons. This clonotype was found a few times. Its matching antigen is unknown. These data also featured in a second study, about T cells expressing NK-cell markers. In that study: Synthesis of TCR beta cDNA relied on 5'RACE template switching carrying UMIs. A range of about 1.0-7.0% of CD8+ T cells consisted of dominant NKG2C+ clonotypes in a handful of donors.

The sample in question was PBMCs from blood, obtained on the day of vaccination. V gene TRBV7-9 combines with J gene TRBJ1-1; D perhaps matches TRBD1 (6 bases). The sequence was collected from a man in his forties or fifties who received an inactivated influenza vaccine. CDR3 in DNA: TGTGCCAGCACACCACAGGGTCGGAACACTGAAGCTTTCTTT. Translation gives CASTPQGRNTEAFF.